This T cell receptor beta chain was profiled in a study of blood T cell repertoires in COVID-19. The CDR3 contains 13 residues. Germline V CDR1 and CDR2: MNHEY, SVGAGI. The V and J ends lost 5 bases and 6 bases respectively, with 11 bases between them. Method: immunoSEQ multiplex PCR; TCRdb's copy keeps in-frame clones and lacks some. This sample has 65,000 to 70,000 clones, with 60% to 85% found just once. The sequenced material came from peripheral blood. The gene calls are TRBV6-5 and TRBJ1-5; D is uncertain. This clonotype originated in a man between 60 and 70 years old with acute or convalescent COVID-19. The CDR3 DNA follows: TGTGCCAGCAGTCTGCGGGTCAGTCAGCCCCAGCATTTT. The encoded protein is CASSLRVSQPQHF.